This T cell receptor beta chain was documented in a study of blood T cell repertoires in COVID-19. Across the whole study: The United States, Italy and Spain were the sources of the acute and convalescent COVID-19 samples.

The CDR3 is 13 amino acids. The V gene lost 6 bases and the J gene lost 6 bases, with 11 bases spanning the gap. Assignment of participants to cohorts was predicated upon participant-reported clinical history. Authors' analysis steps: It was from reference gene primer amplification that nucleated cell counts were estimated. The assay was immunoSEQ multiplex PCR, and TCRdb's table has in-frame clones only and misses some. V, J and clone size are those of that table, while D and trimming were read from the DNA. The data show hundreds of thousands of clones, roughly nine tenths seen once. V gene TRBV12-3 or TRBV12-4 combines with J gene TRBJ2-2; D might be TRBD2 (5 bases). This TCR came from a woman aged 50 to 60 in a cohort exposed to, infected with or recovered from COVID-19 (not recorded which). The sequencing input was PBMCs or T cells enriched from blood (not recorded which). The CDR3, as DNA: TGTGCCAGCAGGGTCCCCGGGGCCGGGGAGCTGTTTTTT. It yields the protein CASRVPGAGELFF.